These T cell receptor beta chains were read from a single sample in a study of CD8+ T cells in alopecia areata. Clones were sequenced by immunoSEQ multiplex PCR, and TCRdb holds only the in-frame ones, with some missing. The sample has around 180,000 clones, 60% seen once. Sequencing was performed on CD4+ T cells sorted from blood, taken at week 24, from a patient treated with tofacitinib. These TCRs come from a human donor with alopecia areata. Both conserved end residues are part of each CDR3. D genes are given only for firm matches. The size field is filled for only some rows; it gives once, few, many or a size class.

cdr3_aa cdr3_nt d_call j_call clone_size v_call
CASSTREANYEQYF TGTGCCAGTAGTACTAGAGAGGCCAACTACGAGCAGTACTTC NA TRBJ2-7 few TRBV19
CASTSAKAGGEQFF TGTGCCAGCACCTCAGCAAAGGCGGGGGGTGAGCAGTTCTTC TRBD2 TRBJ2-1 few TRBV5-6
CASSPTVRDGYTDTQYF TGTGCCAGCAGCCCGACTGTCCGGGACGGATACACAGATACGCAGTATTTT NA TRBJ2-3 NA TRBV14
CASSVEPTDTQYF TGTGCCAGCAGTGTAGAACCCACAGATACGCAGTATTTT NA TRBJ2-3 NA TRBV2
CASSRLQNHNQPQHF TGTGCCAGTAGCAGGTTGCAGAACCATAATCAGCCCCAGCATTTT NA TRBJ1-5 NA TRBV19
CASSSSQGYEQYF TGTGCCAGCAGTTCGAGCCAGGGCTACGAGCAGTACTTC NA TRBJ2-7 few TRBV28
CASSGGTYEETQYF TGTGCCAGCAGCGGAGGGACCTACGAAGAGACCCAGTACTTC NA TRBJ2-5 NA TRBV9
CSVREIQNTGELFF TGCAGCGTGCGCGAGATTCAGAACACCGGGGAGCTGTTTTTT NA TRBJ2-2 once TRBV29-1
CASSMGAEAFF TGCGCCAGCAGCATGGGTGCTGAAGCTTTCTTT NA TRBJ1-1 NA TRBV10-2
CASSQDFGAPLHF TGTGCCAGCAGCCAAGATTTTGGTGCCCCCCTCCACTTT NA TRBJ1-6 NA TRBV14
CAISESPGGKRYGYTF TGTGCCATCAGTGAGTCCCCAGGGGGCAAACGTTATGGCTACACCTTC TRBD1 TRBJ1-2 NA TRBV10-3
CASSLLGSGGAVDTQYF TGTGCCAGCAGCTTATTGGGTAGCGGGGGGGCCGTAGATACGCAGTATTTT TRBD2 TRBJ2-3 NA TRBV11-3
CASGVSDQPQHF TGTGCCAGCGGCGTCTCGGATCAGCCCCAGCATTTT NA TRBJ1-5 few TRBV27
CASSRTGGNQPQHF TGTGCCAGCAGCAGGACAGGGGGCAATCAGCCCCAGCATTTT TRBD1 TRBJ1-5 NA TRBV7-2
CATSRPPRPGGQLSSYNSPLHF TGTGCCACCAGCAGACCACCTCGGCCTGGCGGACAGCTCAGCTCCTATAATTCACCCCTCCACTTT NA TRBJ1-6 NA TRBV15
CASRISQGRTDTQYF TGTGCCAGCAGGATCTCCCAGGGCCGCACAGATACGCAGTATTTT NA TRBJ2-3 NA TRBV2
CASRDSPASTEAFF TGTGCCAGCAGAGATTCCCCAGCGAGCACTGAAGCTTTCTTT NA TRBJ1-1 few TRBV6-5
CSVEYPAGGADTQYF TGCAGCGTTGAATATCCAGCGGGGGGGGCAGATACGCAGTATTTT TRBD2 TRBJ2-3 NA TRBV29-1
CASSLLTTGSGAGTQYF TGTGCCAGCAGCCTGTTGACTACGGGGTCAGGGGCCGGTACGCAGTATTTT NA TRBJ2-3 NA TRBV7-2
CAWTVPPRNGNTEAFF TGTGCCTGGACCGTACCCCCACGAAATGGAAACACTGAAGCTTTCTTT NA TRBJ1-1 NA TRBV30
CASRPVGRETEAFF TGTGCCAGCAGACCCGTCGGGAGGGAGACTGAAGCTTTCTTT NA TRBJ1-1 NA TRBV27
CASSQEPQGAGNYGYTF TGCGCCAGCAGCCAAGAACCACAGGGAGCCGGGAACTATGGCTACACCTTC NA TRBJ1-2 NA TRBV4-3
CASSLGDRYEQYF TGTGCCAGCAGCTTGGGAGATCGCTACGAGCAGTACTTC NA TRBJ2-7 NA TRBV5-4
CSVRERLDNEQFF TGCAGCGTTCGTGAACGTCTAGACAATGAGCAGTTCTTC NA TRBJ2-1 NA TRBV29-1
CSVVPGDETQYF TGCAGCGTTGTACCGGGGGATGAGACCCAGTACTTC NA TRBJ2-5 NA TRBV29-1
CASSLKTGSPYEQYF TGTGCCAGCAGCCTAAAGACAGGGTCTCCCTACGAGCAGTACTTC TRBD1 TRBJ2-7 NA TRBV5-6
CASSSRADLSNEKLFF TGTGCCAGCAGCTCTCGAGCAGACCTTTCGAATGAAAAACTGTTTTTT NA TRBJ1-4 few TRBV7-9
CAWSVVSGGSEQYF TGTGCCTGGAGTGTCGTGTCAGGGGGAAGCGAGCAGTACTTC TRBD1 TRBJ2-7 NA TRBV30
CASSHRLRTDTQYF TGCGCCAGCAGCCACCGTTTACGCACAGATACGCAGTATTTT NA TRBJ2-3 few TRBV4-3
CSADSLWGETQYF TGCAGCGCCGACAGCCTATGGGGGGAGACCCAGTACTTC NA TRBJ2-5 few TRBV29-1
CASSLVADTEAFF TGTGCCAGCAGCTTGGTGGCGGACACTGAAGCTTTCTTT NA TRBJ1-1 once TRBV11-2
CASSQEPRINSPLHF TGTGCCAGCAGCCAAGAGCCCAGGATTAATTCACCCCTCCACTTT NA TRBJ1-6 NA TRBV14
CASSLYGTGSFGYTF TGTGCCAGCTCATTGTACGGGACAGGGAGTTTTGGCTACACCTTC TRBD1 TRBJ1-2 once TRBV6-5
CAISELGQETQYF TGTGCCATCAGTGAGCTCGGCCAAGAGACCCAGTACTTC NA TRBJ2-5 NA TRBV10-3
CASSPDQRTNYGYTF TGTGCCAGTAGCCCGGACCAGCGAACTAACTATGGCTACACCTTC NA TRBJ1-2 NA TRBV19
CASSQESEFNYGYTF TGCGCCAGCAGCCAAGAGTCGGAGTTTAACTATGGCTACACCTTC NA TRBJ1-2 NA TRBV4-3
CASSFTGPSYEQYF TGCGCCAGCAGCTTCACAGGACCCTCCTACGAGCAGTACTTC NA TRBJ2-7 NA TRBV5-1
CASSDYRGPQETQYF TGTGCCAGCAGCGACTACAGGGGCCCCCAAGAGACCCAGTACTTC TRBD1 TRBJ2-5 NA TRBV7-6